This note documents a single TCR beta chain sequence. Assay used: immunoSEQ multiplex PCR; TCRdb lists only in-frame clones, some missing. The data hold a few hundred thousand clones, with approximately 91% observed a single time. The sample belongs to a study of blood T cell repertoires in COVID-19. Across the study: Acute and convalescent COVID-19 samples came from the United States, Italy and Spain. T cells, B-cell-depleted T cells, or PBMCs provided the cDNA or gDNA that served as material.

In germline, CDR1 is SGHVS, CDR2 FQNEAQ. This CDR3 contains 17 residues. J lost 2 bases, V lost 5 bases, and 13 bases had no gene match. The clonotype was recovered from a human donor in a cohort sampled during active COVID-19. The specimen was peripheral blood. The chain couples TRBV7-8 to TRBJ2-5; TRBD2 matches at 8 bases. This chain's CDR3 is CASSEMGAGGPQETQYF. As DNA, the CDR3 is TGTGCCAGCAGCGAAATGGGGGCGGGGGGCCCACAAGAGACCCAGTACTTC.